Below are 12 T cell receptor beta chains sequenced from a single sample in a study of T-cell reconstitution after alpha-beta-depleted transplantation in children. Unique molecular identifiers tagged the TCRbeta library. TCRdb itself ran the PCR reads through MiXCR, one entry per CDR3 protein. The data contain about 1,000,000 distinct CDR3 sequences, about 29% of them singletons. Sequenced material: PBMCs, mostly from graft donor cells, taken 360 days after TCRalphabeta/CD19-depleted stem cell transplant. These receptors all come from a boy under three years old who had a stem cell transplant for SCID, so the T cells may come from the graft donor.

This chain uses TRBV20-1 with TRBJ2-5; 8 positions agree with TRBD2. Germline CDR1 is DFQATT and CDR2 is SNEGSKA (reference sequence). Germline trimming cut 6 bases from V and 5 bases from J; bases unmatched to any gene: 8. The CDR3 loop spans 13 amino acids. Here the CDR3 reads CSALGLGAETQYF. The CDR3, as DNA: TGCAGTGCCCTGGGACTAGGGGCGGAGACCCAGTACTTC.

This clonotype was seen a handful of times. This chain connects TRBV5-6 to TRBJ2-3, with D unclear. This CDR3 region has 11 residues. Germline lookup yields CDR1 SGHDT and CDR2 YYEEEE. V lost 0 bases and J 8 bases, leaving 4 bases between the germline ends. CDR3 sequence reads: CASSLGSTQYF. The CDR3 DNA is TGTGCCAGCAGCTTGGGCAGTACGCAGTATTTT.

The chain joins TRBV7-2 to TRBJ2-7; tentatively, D is TRBD1 (5 bases). Germline V gene sequence: CDR1 SGHTA, CDR2 FQGNSA. The CDR3 loop spans 16 amino acids. The V gene lost 0 bases and the J gene lost 0 bases, with 12 bases spanning the gap. CDR3 loop: CASSLAGAGASYEQYF. The CDR3 bases are TGTGCCAGCAGCTTAGCAGGGGCTGGGGCCTCCTACGAGCAGTACTTC.

This clonotype has more than one count but fewer than ten. The chain couples TRBV10-3 to TRBJ1-5; a possible D gene is TRBD1 (6 bases). V gave up 5 bases and J gave up 7 bases, with 12 bases separating them. This CDR3 region has 13 residues. Germline assignment: CDR1 ENHRY and CDR2 SYGVKD. The CDR3 loop reads CAISRGSDQPQHF. CDR3 sequence (DNA): TGTGCCATCAGTAGGGGGTCGGACCAGCCCCAGCATTTT.

This clonotype was seen a handful of times. The chain recombines TRBV9 with TRBJ1-5; D might be TRBD1 (5 bases). Trimming shortened V by 3 bases and J by 4 bases, and 14 bases separated the two germline ends. CDR1 is SGDLS, CDR2 YYNGEE, per germline. This CDR3 has 15 amino acids. The CDR3 DNA reads TGTGCCAGCAGCGCGCAGGGTTGGGAAAATCAGCCCCAGCATTTT. Encoded protein: CASSAQGWENQPQHF.

The chain has TRBV5-1 and TRBJ1-6; no clear D gene. The V gene's germline CDR1 is SGHRS and CDR2 YFSETQ. The CDR3 is 13 amino acids. The V gene lost 2 bases and the J gene lost 10 bases, with 10 bases spanning the gap. The CDR3 sequence is CASSFGVGSPLHF. CDR3 sequence (DNA): TGCGCCAGCAGCTTTGGTGTCGGATCACCCCTCCACTTT. The entire variable domain, with the rest obtained from reference TRBV5-1 and TRBJ1-6, is as follows: KAGVTQTPRYLIKTRGQQVTLSCSPISGHRSVSWYQQTPGQGLQFLFEYFSETQRNKGNFPGRFSGRQFSNSRSEMNVSTLELGDSALYLCASSFGVGSPLHFGNGTRLTVT.

The genes are TRBV2 and TRBJ2-2; D remains ambiguous. Germline loops: CDR1 SNHLY, CDR2 FYNNEI. The CDR3 sequence is 15 residues long. Deletions cut 7 bases from V and 4 bases from J, with 16 bases between. CDR3 DNA: TGTGCCAGCATAGGGCCTATCCGCTCCACCGGGGAGCTGTTTTTT. Translated, it gives CASIGPIRSTGELFF.

The V and J genes are TRBV7-2 and TRBJ2-2, with 10 bases that match TRBD2. CDR3 length: 16 residues. Losses at the gene ends were 0 bases for V and 6 bases for J; bases not matched to a gene: 4. Germline loops: CDR1 SGHTA, CDR2 FQGNSA. The CDR3 coding sequence is TGTGCCAGCAGCTTAGCTAGCGGGGGGATCCCCGGGGAGCTGTTTTTT. It is translated as CASSLASGGIPGELFF.

This clonotype was seen many times. The rearrangement joins TRBV7-9 to TRBJ2-1; D assignment may be TRBD1 or TRBD2 (5 bases each). The V gene's germline CDR1 is SEHNR and CDR2 FQNEAQ (reference sequence). V was trimmed by 9 bases and J by 9 bases, leaving 18 bases between them. The CDR3 has 13 residues. CDR3: CARPAPGPPEQFF. As DNA, the CDR3 is TGTGCCAGGCCAGCGCCGGGGCCCCCTGAGCAGTTCTTC.

This rearrangement joins TRBV5-1 to TRBJ2-3, with D unresolved. V lost 0 bases, J lost 2 bases, and 13 bases lay in between. Germline CDR1 is SGHRS and CDR2 is YFSETQ. This CDR3 region has 16 residues. DNA of the CDR3: TGCGCCAGCAGCTTGGTCACACCTTCCAACACAGATACGCAGTATTTT. Protein sequence: CASSLVTPSNTDTQYF.

The rearrangement joins TRBV20-1 to TRBJ2-7; TRBD2 is a possible D gene (6 bases). V was cut by 7 bases and J by 5 bases, with 18 bases left in between. Germline assignment: CDR1 DFQATT and CDR2 SNEGSKA (reference sequence). This CDR3 comprises 13 residues. CDR3 coding DNA: TGCAGTGGCAAGGCGGGACGCGACGACGAGCAGTACTTC. Protein product: CSGKAGRDDEQYF.

This clonotype occurred a few times. The chain recombines TRBV7-8 with TRBJ2-3, with D possibly being TRBD1 (6 bases). V was cut by 2 bases and J by 2 bases, with 11 bases left in between. Germline V CDR1 and CDR2: SGHVS, FQNEAQ. The CDR3 has 15 residues. The CDR3 region has the DNA TGTGCCAGCAGCTTATCCACAGGGACCACAGATACGCAGTATTTT. Encoded protein: CASSLSTGTTDTQYF.